Described below is a single T cell receptor beta chain sequence and its context. The target antigen is unknown. This sample stems from a study of identical twins. Germline V gene data show CDR1 as SGHRS and CDR2 as YFSETQ. Trimming left V 4 bases short and J 4 bases short, with 12 bases between. CDR3 length: 14 amino acids. In TCRdb, the 5' RACE reads were re-called with MiXCR into one record per CDR3 protein. This sample has a few hundred thousand distinct CDR3 sequences, with 9.6% found just once. Study-wide results and caveats: Excess sharing between twins was weaker in beta out-of-frame sequences.

These data were likewise used in another study, on yellow fever vaccine responses in identical twins. As that report states: Twins reportedly showed a vaccine T cell response that seemed partly convergent and partly personalized.

This chain uses TRBV5-1 with TRBJ2-1, with a tentative D call TRBD1 (5 bases). This receptor was identified in a woman under 30 in good health. The sequencing input was PBMCs. In DNA, the CDR3 is TGCGCCAGCAGCATGATGCAGGGTTACAATGAGCAGTTCTTC. Residues: CASSMMQGYNEQFF. Combining the CDR3 with reference TRBV5-1 and TRBJ2-1 gives the whole variable domain KAGVTQTPRYLIKTRGQQVTLSCSPISGHRSVSWYQQTPGQGLQFLFEYFSETQRNKGNFPGRFSGRQFSNSRSEMNVSTLELGDSALYLCASSMMQGYNEQFFGPGTRLTVL.